These T cell receptor beta chains were read from a single sample in a study of post-analysis software for immune sequencing data. TCRdb fed the PCR reads into MiXCR, producing one record per CDR3 protein. The sample carries 800,000 to 950,000 distinct CDR3 sequences, approximately 57% recorded once. Sequencing used blood. These receptors all come from a girl under 18 with multiple sclerosis. Both conserved end residues are part of each CDR3. A D gene is named only where the DNA matches it firmly. The listing skips clone size in some rows; elsewhere it reads once, few, many or a size class.

TRBJ2-1,TRBV5-1,TRBD1,NA,CASSLAETGKAGNEQFF,TGCGCCAGCAGCTTGGCCGAGACAGGGAAGGCTGGCAATGAGCAGTTCTTC
TRBJ2-7,TRBV5-1,NA,NA,CASSLAGTVPYEQYF,TGCGCCAGCAGCTTGGCCGGGACGGTACCCTACGAGCAGTACTTC
TRBJ1-2,TRBV10-3,NA,few,CAISGTENYGYTF,TGTGCCATCAGTGGGACAGAGAACTATGGCTACACCTTC
TRBJ2-7,TRBV12-3/TRBV12-4,NA,once,CASSLIGGRAYEQYF,TGTGCCAGCAGTTTGATAGGAGGACGGGCCTACGAGCAGTACTTC
TRBJ2-1,TRBV7-9,NA,NA,CASSQQGQRQFF,TGTGCCAGCAGCCAACAGGGTCAGCGGCAGTTCTTC
TRBJ2-6,TRBV19,NA,few,CASKGSGANVLTF,TGCGCCAGCAAAGGATCTGGGGCCAACGTCCTGACTTTC
TRBJ2-5,TRBV7-9,NA,NA,CASSRSGTRETQYF,TGTGCCAGCAGCAGATCCGGGACGCGGGAGACCCAGTACTTC
TRBJ2-1,TRBV7-6,NA,NA,CASSPWLGEQFF,TGTGCCAGCAGCCCTTGGTTAGGTGAGCAGTTCTTC
TRBJ2-5,TRBV29-1,NA,NA,CSVAGGTNEQYF,TGCAGCGTTGCCGGGGGAACCAATGAGCAGTACTTC
TRBJ1-6,TRBV5-1,NA,NA,CASSLESGPGNSPLHF,TGCGCCAGCAGCTTGGAGTCGGGTCCGGGCAATTCACCCCTCCACTTT
TRBJ2-5,TRBV7-3,TRBD2,NA,CASSLTGTTQETQYF,TGTGCCAGCAGCTTAACCGGGACTACACAAGAGACCCAGTACTTC
TRBJ2-7,TRBV18,TRBD1,NA,CASSLGTGGDYEQYF,TGTGCCAGCTCACTAGGGACAGGCGGAGACTACGAGCAGTACTTC
TRBJ2-3,TRBV7-4,TRBD1,few,CASSLNGQGLGDTQYF,TGTGCCAGCAGCTTAAATGGACAGGGCCTTGGGGATACGCAGTATTTT
TRBJ2-5,TRBV2,NA,few,CASSPLLGPRAPETQYF,TGTGCCAGCAGCCCCCTTCTGGGACCTAGGGCCCCAGAGACCCAGTACTTC
TRBJ1-2,TRBV10-3,NA,NA,CATGAGHIHGYTF,TGTGCCACGGGGGCAGGGCACATCCATGGCTACACCTTC
TRBJ2-5,TRBV20-1,NA,few,CSARDPKKGQYF,TGCAGTGCTAGAGACCCGAAGAAGGGGCAGTACTTC
TRBJ2-7,TRBV13,NA,NA,CASSPLTGPLTTGEQYF,TGTGCCAGCAGCCCGTTGACAGGTCCCCTTACCACGGGCGAGCAGTACTTC
TRBJ2-5,TRBV15,NA,NA,CATSRSYEQYF,TGTGCCACCAGCAGAAGCTATGAGCAGTACTTC